This TCR beta chain emerged from a study of cytomegalovirus exposure and HLA in healthy donors. PCR used 60 Vbeta primers and 13 Jbeta primers. Data came from immunoSEQ multiplex PCR; TCRdb stores just in-frame clones and leaves some out. The table has approximately 170,000 clones, around 85% seen once. Study results and caveats: A missense DCLRE1C variant was associated with V- and J-gene trimming of TCR beta chains in a later analysis, and an independent cohort replicated the association. In an earlier analysis, in some 540 donors, most V segments appeared productive either ~87% or ~30% of the time. The study flagged 150 to 200 TCR beta chains as cytomegalovirus-associated. CMV serostatus was the sole immune exposure data available.

Points on this clone: Its antigen is not known. This sample also contains other DNA sequences that code for the same CDR3.

The J segment lost 4 bases and the V segment lost 1 base, leaving 2 bases of the junction unmatched. The CDR3 runs 14 residues. Germline V gene data show CDR1 as MNHNS and CDR2 as SASEGT. V and J are TRBV6-1 and TRBJ2-3; 7 bases line up with TRBD1. The source is a boy aged 2-9 years in good health and CMV-seronegative. The sequenced material came from PBMCs. The CDR3 sequence is CASSEGQGADTQYF. The CDR3 nucleotides are TGTGCCAGCAGTGAAGGGCAGGGGGCAGATACGCAGTATTTT.